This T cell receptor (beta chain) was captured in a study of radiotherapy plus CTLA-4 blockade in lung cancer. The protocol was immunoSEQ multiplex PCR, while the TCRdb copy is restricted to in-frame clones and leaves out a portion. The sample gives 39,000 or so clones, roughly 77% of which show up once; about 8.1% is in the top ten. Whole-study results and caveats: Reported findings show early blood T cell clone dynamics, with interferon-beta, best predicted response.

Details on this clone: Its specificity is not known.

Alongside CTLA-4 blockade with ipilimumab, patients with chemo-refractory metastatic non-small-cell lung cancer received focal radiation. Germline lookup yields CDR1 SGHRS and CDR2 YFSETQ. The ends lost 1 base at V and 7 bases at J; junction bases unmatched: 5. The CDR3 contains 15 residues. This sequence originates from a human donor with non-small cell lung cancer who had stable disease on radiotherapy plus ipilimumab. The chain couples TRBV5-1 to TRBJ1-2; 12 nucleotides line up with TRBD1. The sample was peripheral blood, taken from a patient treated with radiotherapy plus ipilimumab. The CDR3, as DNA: TGCGCCAGCAGCTTGTCTGGGACAGGGGGCCGTGGCTACACCTTC. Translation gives CASSLSGTGGRGYTF.